The rows below give T cell receptor beta chains drawn from one sample of a study of OX40 agonist ivuxolimab in advanced cancers. TCRdb's copy holds only in-frame clones and misses some; the assay was immunoSEQ multiplex PCR. The table records roughly 56,000 clones, about 88% of them present only once. Sequencing was performed on CD4+ or CD8+ T cells sorted from blood, taken in a trial of the OX40 agonist ivuxolimab. These receptors originate from an adult with an advanced solid tumor such as melanoma, head and neck, liver or kidney cancer. CDR3s include the opening cysteine and the closing phenylalanine or tryptophan. D genes are given only for firm matches. The listing skips clone size in some rows; elsewhere it reads once, few, many or a size class.

d_call: .
j_call: TRBJ1-1
v_call: TRBV29-1
clone_size: once
cdr3_aa: CSVEIGPTEAFF
cdr3_nt: TGCAGCGTTGAAATAGGGCCCACTGAAGCTTTCTTT

d_call: .
j_call: TRBJ2-7
v_call: TRBV13
clone_size: once
cdr3_aa: CASSLPRTGISPEQYF
cdr3_nt: TGTGCCAGCAGCCTCCCTCGGACCGGGATCTCTCCCGAGCAGTACTTC

d_call: .
j_call: TRBJ2-7
v_call: TRBV10-3
clone_size: .
cdr3_aa: CAISNSPREQYF
cdr3_nt: TGTGCCATCAGCAACTCCCCACGCGAGCAGTACTTC

d_call: .
j_call: TRBJ1-1
v_call: TRBV4-3
clone_size: .
cdr3_aa: CASSQDLGGWDTEAFF
cdr3_nt: TGCGCCAGCAGCCAAGATCTCGGGGGCTGGGACACTGAAGCTTTCTTT

d_call: TRBD2
j_call: TRBJ2-7
v_call: TRBV7-8
clone_size: .
cdr3_aa: CASSFVTSGYEQYF
cdr3_nt: TGTGCCAGCAGCTTTGTGACTAGCGGATACGAGCAGTACTTC

d_call: .
j_call: TRBJ2-5
v_call: TRBV11-3
clone_size: .
cdr3_aa: CASSRVGVRETQYF
cdr3_nt: TGTGCCAGCAGCCGCGTAGGGGTTCGGGAGACCCAGTACTTC

d_call: TRBD1
j_call: TRBJ2-1
v_call: TRBV14
clone_size: .
cdr3_aa: CASSQDHGQGASEQFF
cdr3_nt: TGTGCCAGCAGCCAAGATCATGGACAGGGGGCGAGTGAGCAGTTCTTC

d_call: TRBD1
j_call: TRBJ1-4
v_call: TRBV28
clone_size: .
cdr3_aa: CASSDTGTGSRELFF
cdr3_nt: TGTGCCAGCAGTGATACCGGGACAGGGTCCAGGGAACTGTTTTTT

d_call: .
j_call: TRBJ2-3
v_call: TRBV7-9
clone_size: .
cdr3_aa: CASSYADNTDTQYF
cdr3_nt: TGTGCCAGCAGCTACGCCGATAACACAGATACGCAGTATTTT

d_call: .
j_call: TRBJ2-3
v_call: TRBV7-8
clone_size: .
cdr3_aa: CASSLEPRLSTDTQYF
cdr3_nt: TGTGCCAGCAGCTTGGAACCCAGGCTTAGCACAGATACGCAGTATTTT

d_call: .
j_call: TRBJ2-7
v_call: TRBV29-1
clone_size: .
cdr3_aa: CSVEDEGRETYEQYF
cdr3_nt: TGCAGCGTTGAAGATGAGGGTCGTGAGACCTACGAGCAGTACTTC

d_call: TRBD1
j_call: TRBJ2-4
v_call: TRBV6-1
clone_size: .
cdr3_aa: CASSRQGYNIQYF
cdr3_nt: TGTGCCAGCAGCCGACAGGGGTACAACATTCAGTACTTC

d_call: TRBD2
j_call: TRBJ2-5
v_call: TRBV4-3
clone_size: .
cdr3_aa: CASSQDRTGGLETQYF
cdr3_nt: TGCGCCAGCAGCCAAGATAGGACGGGAGGGTTGGAGACCCAGTACTTC

d_call: .
j_call: TRBJ2-5
v_call: TRBV27
clone_size: .
cdr3_aa: CASSLSGDEETQYF
cdr3_nt: TGTGCCAGCAGTTTGTCAGGGGACGAAGAGACCCAGTACTTC

d_call: .
j_call: TRBJ2-7
v_call: TRBV5-6
clone_size: once
cdr3_aa: CASSAAGGHEQYF
cdr3_nt: TGTGCCAGCAGCGCGGCTGGGGGCCACGAGCAGTACTTC